This T cell receptor (beta chain) was recovered during a study of Graves' ophthalmopathy and Graves' hyperthyroidism. This CDR3 is 14 amino acids long. Per the germline V gene, CDR1 is ENHRY and CDR2 is SYGVKD. Clinical symptoms, serum thyroxine, TRAb, thyroid ultrasound and orbital computed tomography were relied on for diagnosis. Around 10 ml of fresh blood yielded the PBMCs by density gradient. Amplification from RNA transcripts yielded the TCR beta CDR3 regions. Second-round multiplex PCR came after a first-round RT-PCR that employed HTBI primers. MiXCR, run by TCRdb on the multiplex PCR reads, gives a single entry per CDR3 protein. The profile covers 600,000 to 700,000 distinct CDR3 sequences, with over 40% appearing a single time and 3% to 4% taken by the ten largest. Details on this clonotype: Antigen unknown. A junction boundary mismatches the germline segment, possibly from a read error.

Overall study findings and caveats: Researchers report that a 13-signature model separated ophthalmopathy from stable hyperthyroidism, posting less than 90% sensitivity and less than 82% specificity. Most expanded thyroid clonotypes above 0.001 frequency also appeared in blood.

Sequencing used peripheral blood. The chain uses TRBV10-3 and TRBJ1-2; 10 bases are shared with TRBD1. This clonotype was sampled from an adult man with Graves' ophthalmopathy. CDR3 loop: CATPWGQGNFGYTF. The CDR3 region has the DNA TGTGCCACCCCCTGGGGACAGGGGAACTTTGGCTACACCTTC.